A single T cell receptor (beta chain) is shown here with its context. This clonotype was seen more than once but under ten times. Its antigen target is currently unknown. No base qualities exist here, and no much larger clone lies one base off it. In the ophthalmopathy patients, disease was moderately to severely active, with a Clinical Activity Score of 3 or more, a NOSPECS grade of 4 or more, and a duration of less than 3 months. Patients with uncontrolled infections, other autoimmune diseases, pregnancy or lactation were excluded. Diagnoses were based on clinical symptoms, serum thyroxine and TRAb, thyroid ultrasound and orbital computed tomography. Ficoll-Paque density gradient centrifugation was used to isolate PBMCs from approximately 10 ml of fresh peripheral blood. Total RNA was extracted with Trizol reagent, and quality was checked on an Agilent 2100 Bioanalyzer. Amplification of TCR beta CDR3 regions was carried out from RNA transcripts. The first round of RT-PCR for the TCR CDR3 was performed with the HTBI primer set and the Qiagen OneStep RT-PCR kit. Libraries were constructed in a second round of multiplex PCR, after which size selection and purification were performed. Paired-end sequencing of the libraries was performed with 100 bp reads on an Illumina HiSeq2000. Regarding the original processing steps: Raw data were processed with SOAPnuke, discarding reads with adapters, uncalled bases, mean Phred below 15, or no exact constant-primer or identifier match. High-quality paired reads were merged using COPE v1.2.5, and each unique nucleotide sequence was defined as a clonotype. MiTCR v1.1 was used to align the clonotypes against IMGT TRBV, TRBD and TRBJ reference segments. The analysis included only V-J combinations with a frequency above 0.0001, which together covered around 99% of the repertoires. The TCS score was defined as F50 (clonal expansion) divided by E x V (chaos), with BLOSUM62-based TCRdist calculated between CDR3 peptides within each V-J. Welch's t-statistics and random forest reduced around 510 V-J features to 13, which were used in a naive Bayes classifier (R e1071). In-frame beta chains were kept once TCRdb had trimmed the public reads at Q25 with fastp and called clones with MiXCR. CDR3 protein sequences are deduplicated, and each keeps its most common genes and DNA. It is TCRdb's table, rather than the study itself, that gives the V and J calls and clone size. Across this sample there are 500,000 to 800,000 distinct CDR3 sequences, with more than 14% seen only once. The ten largest clones take up roughly an eighth of the sample.

The data stem from a study of T cells in Graves' hyperthyroidism and ophthalmopathy (dated by TCRdb to between 2019 and 2020). In the study overall: Peripheral blood samples were taken at initial diagnosis, before any treatment was given. According to the paper, TCR Vbeta CDR3 sequencing was carried out on roughly 130 peripheral blood samples, which came from fewer than 50 ophthalmopathy, around 75 hyperthyroidism and roughly 17 progressor patients. An independent validation cohort of 18 to 20 hyperthyroidism patients and roughly 16 patients who later progressed to ophthalmopathy tested prospective prediction of ophthalmopathy. For training and testing, the 100 or so patients in the discovery cohort were randomly divided in a 7:3 ratio. Following sampling, methimazole starting at 30 mg daily was given to hyperthyroidism patients, and high-dose intravenous methylprednisolone was given to ophthalmopathy patients. Thyroid tissue and blood T-cell repertoires from several Graves' hyperthyroidism patients were also compared in the study. A discovery cohort of about 100 patients, roughly 40 with Graves' ophthalmopathy and about 58 with stable Graves' hyperthyroidism, was used to find distinguishing TCR V-J signatures. General conclusions and limits of the study: No statistical method was used to set the sample size in advance, and investigators knew the group allocation. Ophthalmopathy was separated from stable hyperthyroidism by a 13 V-J signature model, with approximately 85% sensitivity and roughly 84% specificity obtained in cross-validation and 80%/75% obtained in testing. Most expanded thyroid clonotypes (frequency above 0.001) were also detected in blood, a finding suggesting that blood repertoires may reflect thyroid immune responses. In validation, the model predicted progression to ophthalmopathy a median of about 6.5 months before onset, with approximately 71% sensitivity and just under 75% specificity.

The CDR3 runs 14 amino acids, cysteine and phenylalanine included. Solely the CDR3 DNA is kept, with 42 bases framed from the first base. The germline V gene encodes CDR1 SGDLS and CDR2 YYNGEE. The germline ends are 10 bases apart after V is trimmed by 4 bases and J by 0 bases. In this chain, TRBV9 is recombined with TRBJ1-1; the D segment cannot be called with confidence. This sequence was found in a woman aged 45-65 years with Graves' ophthalmopathy. Sequenced material: blood. CDR3 reads: CASSPRRMNTEAFF. The bases read TGTGCCAGCAGCCCCCGACGGATGAACACTGAAGCTTTCTTT.